The next 10 T cell receptor beta chains were all read from a single sample in a study of blood T cell repertoires in COVID-19. The method was immunoSEQ multiplex PCR; TCRdb's version includes in-frame clones alone and lacks a portion of them. The sample records tens of thousands of clones, 77% being singletons. Source material: peripheral blood. These receptors all come from a man between 65 and 85 years old with active or convalescent COVID-19.

The chain couples TRBV19 to TRBJ2-5, with D maybe TRBD2 (5 bases). This CDR3 has 13 amino acids. Per the germline V gene, CDR1 is LNHDA and CDR2 is SQIVND (reference sequence). V was cut by 2 bases and J by 5 bases, with 9 bases left in between. The CDR3 bases are TGTGCCAGTAGTATAACTGAGGGTGAGACCCAGTACTTC. Amino acid sequence: CASSITEGETQYF. Using reference TRBV19 and TRBJ2-5 for the parts outside the CDR3, the full variable domain is DGGITQSPKYLFRKEGQNVTLSCEQNLNHDAMYWYRQDPGQGLRLIYYSQIVNDFQKGDIAEGYSVSREKKESFPLTVTSAQKNPTAFYLCASSITEGETQYFGPGTRLLVL.

About this clone itself: Sequence at one end of the junction differs from germline and may be a read error. The chain links TRBV29-1 to TRBJ1-2, with D perhaps matching TRBD1 (6 bases). CDR1 is SQVTM, CDR2 ANQGSEA, per germline. This CDR3 comprises 11 residues. The CDR3 protein is CSVEGGGGYTF. CDR3 coding DNA: TGCAGCGTCGAAGGGGGGGGTGGCTACACCTTC.

The chain joins TRBV11-2 to TRBJ1-6; maybe TRBD1 (6 bases). Germline V lookup: CDR1 SGHAT, CDR2 FQNNGV. Between the trimmed V and J ends, which lost 6 bases and 7 bases, there was a span of 13 bases. The length of the CDR3 is 14 residues. CDR3 DNA sequence: TGTGCCAGCAGTCTAACGGACAGCAATTCACCCCTCCACTTT. Protein product: CASSLTDSNSPLHF.

This chain connects TRBV19 to TRBJ1-2, with D possibly matching TRBD1 (5 bases). The germline V and J ends were trimmed by 3 bases and 6 bases, with 11 bases remaining between them. The CDR3 has 13 amino acids. Germline V gene data show CDR1 as LNHDA and CDR2 as SQIVND (reference sequence). CDR3 region: CASSIGSGDGYTF. Written as DNA, the CDR3 is TGTGCCAGTAGTATCGGTTCGGGGGATGGCTACACCTTC.

The J gene is TRBJ2-3, the V gene TRBV5-1; 9 bases line up with TRBD2. CDR1 SGHRS and CDR2 YFSETQ come from the germline V gene. The CDR3 totals 15 residues. The V segment lost 3 bases and the J segment 4 bases; nucleotides outside the gene matches: 6. CDR3 region: CASSSGTSTADTQYF. As DNA, the CDR3 is TGCGCCAGCAGCTCCGGGACTAGCACAGCAGATACGCAGTATTTT.

The chain employs TRBV9 and TRBJ2-1; 7 nucleotides match TRBD2. The V and J ends lost 1 base and 8 bases, in that order; junction bases with no gene match: 6. The germline CDR1 and CDR2 sequences are SGDLS and YYNGEE. The CDR3 is 14 residues long. CDR3 residues: CASSVQTSSDEQFF. The CDR3 DNA is TGTGCCAGCAGCGTACAGACTAGCAGCGATGAGCAGTTCTTC. Full variable domain (rest looked up from reference TRBV9 and TRBJ2-1): DSGVTQTPKHLITATGQRVTLRCSPRSGDLSVYWYQQSLDQGLQFLIQYYNGEERAKGNILERFSAQQFPDLHSELNLSSLELGDSALYFCASSVQTSSDEQFFGPGTRLTVL.

This clone has just a few counts. This chain joins TRBV6-5 and TRBJ1-1; 7 nucleotides align to TRBD1. This CDR3 comprises 14 residues. Germline loops: CDR1 MNHEY, CDR2 SVGAGI. With V trimmed by 6 bases and J by 9 bases, 13 bases remained unmatched. The CDR3 sequence is CASRSTITGEKAFF. CDR3 nucleotides: TGTGCCAGCAGGAGCACAATAACAGGGGAGAAAGCTTTCTTT.

The chain carries TRBV7-2 and TRBJ1-2; D is undetermined. Per germline, CDR1 SGHTA and CDR2 FQGNSA. V was cut by 1 base and J by 2 bases, with 8 bases left in between. This CDR3 has 14 amino acids. In nucleotides, the CDR3 is TGTGCCAGCAGCTTAGGTTTAGCCAACTATGGCTACACCTTC. As protein: CASSLGLANYGYTF.

This rearrangement joins TRBV3-1 (or the pseudogene TRBV3-2) to TRBJ1-2, with 8 nucleotides matching TRBD1. CDR1 is LGHDT and CDR2 is YNNKEL in the germline V gene (reference sequence). CDR3 length: 17 amino acids. Germline trimming cut 0 bases from V and 4 bases from J; bases unmatched to any gene: 10. The CDR3 is CASSQDYGQGPFYGYTF. CDR3 nucleotide sequence: TGTGCCAGCAGCCAAGATTACGGACAGGGCCCGTTCTATGGCTACACCTTC.

The V and J genes are TRBV27 and TRBJ1-2; D remains ambiguous. V was trimmed by 5 bases and J by 2 bases, leaving 9 bases between them. Germline V lookup: CDR1 MNHEY, CDR2 SMNVEV (reference sequence). The CDR3 extends over 13 amino acids. The CDR3 reads CASSAYPNYGYTF. CDR3 coding DNA: TGTGCCAGCAGTGCCTATCCAAACTATGGCTACACCTTC.